Shown below are 17 T cell receptor beta chains from a single sample sequenced in a study of T cells in Graves' hyperthyroidism and ophthalmopathy. RNA transcripts served as the template for amplifying TCR beta CDR3 regions. HTBI primers were used for first-round RT-PCR of the TCR CDR3. TCRdb reprocessed the multiplex PCR reads via MiXCR and lists one record per CDR3 protein. Among nearly 600,000 distinct CDR3 sequences listed, 12% to 15% were seen once. Sequencing used blood. The receptors come from a woman aged 18-29 years with Graves' ophthalmopathy.

The chain couples TRBV30 to TRBJ1-1; D unclear. CDR1 is GTSNPN and CDR2 is SVGIG in the germline V gene (reference sequence). Trimming took off 2 bases at V and 4 bases at J, with 14 bases between the two ends. This CDR3 is 14 amino acids long. CDR3 in amino acids: CAWSPPPVVTEAFF. The CDR3 DNA reads TGTGCCTGGAGTCCGCCCCCGGTTGTCACTGAAGCTTTCTTT.

This clonotype was counted a single time. The chain is built from TRBV28 and TRBJ2-7; 11 positions agree with TRBD2. V trimming: 5 bases; J trimming: 3 bases; junction bases outside the gene matches: 12. Germline-derived CDR1 and CDR2 are MDHEN and SYDVKM. The CDR3 runs to 17 residues. This CDR3 reads CASSPRFTLAGGYEQYF. Here the CDR3 DNA reads TGTGCCAGCAGTCCGCGATTCACGCTAGCGGGAGGCTACGAGCAGTACTTC.

Ten or more counts support this clonotype. The chain uses TRBV3-1 and TRBJ2-3, with a tentative D call TRBD1 (5 bases). The germline gives CDR1 LGHDT, CDR2 YNNKEL (reference sequence). V lost 3 bases and J lost 3, with 10 bases in between. The CDR3 extends over 14 amino acids. The CDR3 protein is CASSQIQGTDTQYF. The DNA for the CDR3 is TGTGCCAGCAGCCAGATCCAGGGAACAGATACGCAGTATTTT.

A note on this clonotype: It may be a read error: a sequence one base away is much more abundant. The V and J genes are TRBV7-9 and TRBJ2-5, with D tentatively TRBD1 (5 bases). The V gene lost 7 bases and the J gene lost 0 bases, with 15 bases spanning the gap. The CDR3 covers 15 residues. CDR1 and CDR2 from the germline V gene are SEHNR and FQNEAQ (reference sequence). DNA for the CDR3: TGTGCCAGCAACTTGGGGCCCCCGTACCAAGAGACCCAGTACTTC. It specifies CASNLGPPYQETQYF.

This clonotype was detected many times. The chain has TRBV2 and TRBJ2-1; 8 nucleotides match TRBD1. The CDR3 has 15 residues. Per germline, CDR1 SNHLY and CDR2 FYNNEI. The V gene end was trimmed by 8 bases and the J gene end by 2 bases; junction bases not matched to a gene: 8. Written as DNA, the CDR3 is TGTGCCAGCTCACGAGACAGGGGCCCCTACAATGAGCAGTTCTTC. Its translation is CASSRDRGPYNEQFF. Filled out from reference TRBV2 and TRBJ2-1, the complete variable domain reads EPEVTQTPSHQVTQMGQEVILRCVPISNHLYFYWYRQILGQKVEFLVSFYNNEISEKSEIFDDQFSVERPDGSNFTLKIRSTKLEDSAMYFCASSRDRGPYNEQFFGPGTRLTVL.

Ten or more counts support this clonotype. The chain couples TRBV7-3 to TRBJ2-1; 11 bases align to TRBD2. Germline lookup yields CDR1 SGHTA and CDR2 FQGTGA. V gave up 4 bases and J gave up 4 bases; unmatched junction bases: 3. The CDR3 is made up of 15 amino acids. The CDR3 protein is CASSSLAGGYNEQFF. For the CDR3, the DNA is TGTGCCAGCAGCTCGCTAGCGGGAGGTTACAATGAGCAGTTCTTC.

This clonotype was counted at least ten times. This chain connects TRBV12-3 or TRBV12-4 to TRBJ1-5; D is uncertain. The CDR3 runs 15 residues. V lost 3 bases and J 10 bases, leaving 19 bases between the germline ends. This CDR3 reads CASSFGTIGVGPQHF. The DNA for the CDR3 is TGTGCCAGCAGTTTCGGCACGATTGGAGTGGGACCCCAGCATTTT.

This clonotype was picked up many times. The J gene is TRBJ1-5, the V gene TRBV29-1; D not resolved. With 4 bases removed from V and 6 bases from J, the gap between germline ends came to 4 bases. In germline, CDR1 is SQVTM, CDR2 ANQGSEA. The CDR3 has 10 residues. The CDR3 spells CSVGGQPQHF. The DNA for the CDR3 is TGCAGCGTTGGAGGTCAGCCCCAGCATTTT.

The J gene is TRBJ2-2, the V gene TRBV27, with D possibly being TRBD1 or TRBD2 (5 bases each). There are 15 residues in the CDR3. Per the germline V gene, CDR1 is MNHEY and CDR2 is SMNVEV (reference sequence). V was trimmed by 5 bases and J by 1 base, leaving 11 bases between them. The CDR3 sequence is CASSRGRGNTGELFF. The CDR3 DNA reads as TGTGCCAGCAGTAGGGGACGGGGGAACACCGGGGAGCTGTTTTTT.

The chain employs TRBV7-9 and TRBJ2-7; D unresolved. Germline CDR1 is SEHNR and CDR2 is FQNEAQ (reference sequence). Trimming stripped 5 bases from V and 5 bases from J, with 10 bases between. The CDR3 totals 12 residues. CDR3 in DNA: TGTGCCAGCAGCCCCCTCAGCGACGAGCAGTACTTC. Translated: CASSPLSDEQYF.

This rearrangement joins TRBV24-1 to TRBJ2-1; 14 bases are shared with TRBD2. The CDR3 contains 16 residues. Trimming removed 4 bases from V and 10 bases from J; junction bases left unmatched: 8. Germline CDR1 KGHDR, CDR2 SFDVKD. The CDR3 nucleotides read TGTGCCACCAGTGACAAGACTAGCGGGAGGGCATGGGAGCAGTTCTTC. The encoded protein is CATSDKTSGRAWEQFF.

This clonotype occurred a few times. This chain links TRBV19 with TRBJ1-3, with 7 positions matching TRBD1. The ends lost 7 bases at V and 0 bases at J; junction bases unmatched: 9. The CDR3 sequence is 16 residues long. Germline V lookup: CDR1 LNHDA, CDR2 SQIVND (reference sequence). The CDR3 sequence is CASTPGQLYSGNTIYF. CDR3 DNA: TGTGCCAGTACCCCGGGACAGCTCTACTCTGGAAACACCATATATTTT.

At least ten counts were recorded for this clonotype. The chain combines TRBV11-2 with TRBJ2-1, with 7 bases matching TRBD2. Germline-derived CDR1 and CDR2 are SGHAT and FQNNGV. Trimming at V came to 5 bases and at J to 3 bases, leaving 10 bases not matched to a gene. The CDR3 runs 16 residues. The CDR3 coding sequence is TGTGCCAGCAGCCCCCATGGGCGGGAGCTCTACAATGAGCAGTTCTTC. Translated: CASSPHGRELYNEQFF.

This clonotype was seen just once. This chain links TRBV20-1 with TRBJ1-1, with D possibly being TRBD1 (5 bases). The CDR3 extends over 14 amino acids. The V end lost 8 bases, the J end lost 0 bases, and 16 bases lay between the germline ends. Germline CDR1 reads DFQATT; CDR2 reads SNEGSKA (reference sequence). Written as DNA, the CDR3 is TGCAGTTTGCTGAGGGGATGGTTGAACACTGAAGCTTTCTTT. Translated: CSLLRGWLNTEAFF.

This clonotype was seen many times. The gene calls are TRBV28 and TRBJ2-7; tentatively, D is TRBD1 or TRBD2 (5 bases each). Germline V gene lookup returns CDR1 MDHEN and CDR2 SYDVKM. Between the trimmed V and J ends, which lost 5 bases and 6 bases, there was a span of 11 bases. The CDR3 loop spans 12 amino acids. The CDR3 sequence: CASSQQAGEQYF. The CDR3 DNA follows: TGTGCCAGCAGTCAACAGGCGGGCGAGCAGTACTTC.

This clonotype has ten or more counts. The rearrangement joins TRBV5-1 to TRBJ2-5, with 7 positions matching TRBD1. Germline assignment: CDR1 SGHRS and CDR2 YFSETQ. The CDR3 runs to 15 residues. The ends lost 4 bases at V and 1 base at J; junction bases unmatched: 7. CDR3 nucleotide sequence: TGCGCCAGCAGCCGACTCGGGGACAGCCAAGAGACCCAGTACTTC. It encodes CASSRLGDSQETQYF.

This clonotype was counted a few times. The chain couples TRBV6-5 to TRBJ1-5; TRBD1 matches 7 bases. This CDR3 has 14 residues. Germline CDR1 MNHEY, CDR2 SVGAGI. V lost 0 bases to trimming and J lost 11 bases; unmatched junction nucleotides: 7. In nucleotides, the CDR3 is TGTGCCAGCAGTTACTCGAGTAGACAGGGCGCCCAGCATTTT. It is translated as CASSYSSRQGAQHF.